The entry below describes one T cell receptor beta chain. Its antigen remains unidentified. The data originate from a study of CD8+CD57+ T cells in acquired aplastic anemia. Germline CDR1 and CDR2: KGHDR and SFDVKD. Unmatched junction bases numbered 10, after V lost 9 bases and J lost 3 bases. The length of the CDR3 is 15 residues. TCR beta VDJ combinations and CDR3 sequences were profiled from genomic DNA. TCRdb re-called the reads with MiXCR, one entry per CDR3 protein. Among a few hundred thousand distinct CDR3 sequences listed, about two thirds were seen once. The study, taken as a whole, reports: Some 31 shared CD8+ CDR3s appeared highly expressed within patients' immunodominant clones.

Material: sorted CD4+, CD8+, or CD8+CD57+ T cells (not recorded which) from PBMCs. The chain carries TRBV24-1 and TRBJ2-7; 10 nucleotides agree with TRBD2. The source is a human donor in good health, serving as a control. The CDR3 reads CATGAWSGRVYEQYF. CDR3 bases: TGTGCCACCGGGGCATGGAGCGGGAGGGTCTACGAGCAGTACTTC.